This note documents a single TCR beta chain sequence. The PCR had 60 Vbeta and 13 Jbeta primers. Generated by immunoSEQ multiplex PCR, the TCRdb table keeps only in-frame clones and is missing some. The sample includes approximately 130,000 clones, more than 80% seen only once; the top ten take under 7.5%. Per the germline V gene, CDR1 is MNHEY and CDR2 is SMNVEV (reference sequence). V was shortened by 5 bases and J by 1 base, with 8 bases between the two germline ends. The CDR3 is 13 amino acids. This specimen comes from a study of cytomegalovirus exposure and HLA in healthy donors. Sequenced: PBMCs. This chain uses TRBV27 with TRBJ1-2; tentative D call: TRBD1 (6 bases). The TCR was taken from a woman aged 30 to 39 in good health and CMV-seropositive. CDR3 residues: CASSRQDNYGYTF. The CDR3 DNA reads as TGTGCCAGCAGTCGACAGGATAACTATGGCTACACCTTC.